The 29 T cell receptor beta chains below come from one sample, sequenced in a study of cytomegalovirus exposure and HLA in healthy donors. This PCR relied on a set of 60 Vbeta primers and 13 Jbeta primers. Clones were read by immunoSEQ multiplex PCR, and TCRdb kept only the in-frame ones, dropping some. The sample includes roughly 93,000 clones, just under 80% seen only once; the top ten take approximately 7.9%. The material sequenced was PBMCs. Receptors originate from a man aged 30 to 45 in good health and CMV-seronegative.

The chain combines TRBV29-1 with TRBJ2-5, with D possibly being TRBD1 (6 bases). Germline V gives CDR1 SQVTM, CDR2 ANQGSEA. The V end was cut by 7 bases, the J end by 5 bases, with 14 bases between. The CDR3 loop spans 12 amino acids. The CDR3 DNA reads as TGCAGCGGTAAACAGGGTTGGGAGACCCAGTACTTC. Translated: CSGKQGWETQYF.

The CDR3 reads CASSMGGVGYEQYF. The DNA for the CDR3 is TGTGCCAGCAGCATGGGGGGGGTTGGCTACGAGCAGTACTTC. The V and J genes are TRBV5-6 and TRBJ2-7, with TRBD2 matching over 7 bases. In germline, CDR1 is SGHDT, CDR2 YYEEEE. V lost 4 bases and J lost 3; bases outside the gene matches: 7. The CDR3 contains 14 residues.

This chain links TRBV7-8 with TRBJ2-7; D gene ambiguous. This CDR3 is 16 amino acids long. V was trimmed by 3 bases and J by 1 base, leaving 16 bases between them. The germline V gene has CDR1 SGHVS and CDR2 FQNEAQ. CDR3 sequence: CASSFLVDTLSYEQYF. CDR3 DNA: TGTGCCAGCAGCTTCCTCGTAGACACGTTATCCTACGAGCAGTACTTC.

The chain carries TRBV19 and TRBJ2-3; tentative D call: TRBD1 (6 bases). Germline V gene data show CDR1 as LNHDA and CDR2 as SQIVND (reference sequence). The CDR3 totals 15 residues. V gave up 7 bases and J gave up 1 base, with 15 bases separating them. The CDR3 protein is CASTNGQRGTDTQYF. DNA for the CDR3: TGTGCCAGTACCAACGGACAGAGGGGCACAGATACGCAGTATTTT.

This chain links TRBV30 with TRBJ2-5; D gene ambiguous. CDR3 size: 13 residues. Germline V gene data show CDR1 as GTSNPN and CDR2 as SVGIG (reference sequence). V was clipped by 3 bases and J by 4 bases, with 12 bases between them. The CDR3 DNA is TGTGCCTGGAGAAAGTGGCAGGCAGAGACCCAGTACTTC. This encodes CAWRKWQAETQYF.

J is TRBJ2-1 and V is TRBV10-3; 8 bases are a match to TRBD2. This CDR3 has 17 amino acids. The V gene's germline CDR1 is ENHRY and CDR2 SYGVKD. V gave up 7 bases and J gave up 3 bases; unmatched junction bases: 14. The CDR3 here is CAIMGSGGNRVYNEQFF. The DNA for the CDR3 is TGTGCCATCATGGGATCGGGGGGGAACCGGGTCTACAATGAGCAGTTCTTC.

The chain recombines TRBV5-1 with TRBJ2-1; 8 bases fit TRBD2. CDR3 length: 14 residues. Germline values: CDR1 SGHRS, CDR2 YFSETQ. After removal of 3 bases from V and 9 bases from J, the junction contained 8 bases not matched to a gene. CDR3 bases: TGCGCCAGCAGCTCGAGCGGGAGAGGAGGTGAGCAGTTCTTC. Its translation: CASSSSGRGGEQFF.

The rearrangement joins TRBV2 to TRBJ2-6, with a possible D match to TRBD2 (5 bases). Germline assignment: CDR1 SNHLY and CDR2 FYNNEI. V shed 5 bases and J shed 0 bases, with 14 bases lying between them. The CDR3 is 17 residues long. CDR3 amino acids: CASSSGIGLSGANVLTF. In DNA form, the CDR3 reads TGTGCCAGCAGTTCCGGGATAGGGCTCTCTGGGGCCAACGTCCTGACTTTC.

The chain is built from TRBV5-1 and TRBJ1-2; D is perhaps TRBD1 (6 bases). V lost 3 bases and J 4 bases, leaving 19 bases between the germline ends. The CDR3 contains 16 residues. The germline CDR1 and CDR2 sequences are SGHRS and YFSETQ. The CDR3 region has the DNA TGCGCCAGCAGCTCCGTTCTGGGGGCGCCTTTCTATGGCTACACCTTC. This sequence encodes CASSSVLGAPFYGYTF. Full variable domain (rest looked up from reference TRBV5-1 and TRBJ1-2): KAGVTQTPRYLIKTRGQQVTLSCSPISGHRSVSWYQQTPGQGLQFLFEYFSETQRNKGNFPGRFSGRQFSNSRSEMNVSTLELGDSALYLCASSSVLGAPFYGYTFGSGTRLTVV.

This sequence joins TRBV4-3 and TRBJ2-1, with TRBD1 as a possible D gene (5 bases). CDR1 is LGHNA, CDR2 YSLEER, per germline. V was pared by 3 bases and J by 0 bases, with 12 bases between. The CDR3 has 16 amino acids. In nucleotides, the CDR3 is TGCGCCAGCAGCCATGCTGACAGCCGCTCCTACAATGAGCAGTTCTTC. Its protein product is CASSHADSRSYNEQFF.

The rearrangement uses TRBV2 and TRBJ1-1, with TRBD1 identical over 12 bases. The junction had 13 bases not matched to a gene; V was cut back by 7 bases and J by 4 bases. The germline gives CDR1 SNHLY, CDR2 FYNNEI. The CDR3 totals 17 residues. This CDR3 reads CASILSGTGGRVTEAFF. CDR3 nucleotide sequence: TGTGCCAGCATACTTTCCGGGACAGGGGGCCGAGTCACTGAAGCTTTCTTT.

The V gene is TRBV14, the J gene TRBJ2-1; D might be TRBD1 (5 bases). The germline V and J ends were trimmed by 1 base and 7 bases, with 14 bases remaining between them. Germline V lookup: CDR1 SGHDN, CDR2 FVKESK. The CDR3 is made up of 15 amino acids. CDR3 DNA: TGTGCCAGCAGCCAAGTACGGGTTGGGGCGAATGAGCAGTTCTTC. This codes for CASSQVRVGANEQFF.

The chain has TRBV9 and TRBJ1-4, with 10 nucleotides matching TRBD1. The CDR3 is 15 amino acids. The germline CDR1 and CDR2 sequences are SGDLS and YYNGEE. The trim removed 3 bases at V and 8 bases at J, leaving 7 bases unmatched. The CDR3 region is CASSERQGAREKLFF. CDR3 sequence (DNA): TGTGCCAGCAGCGAACGACAGGGGGCGCGAGAAAAACTGTTTTTT. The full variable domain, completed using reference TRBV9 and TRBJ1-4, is DSGVTQTPKHLITATGQRVTLRCSPRSGDLSVYWYQQSLDQGLQFLIQYYNGEERAKGNILERFSAQQFPDLHSELNLSSLELGDSALYFCASSERQGAREKLFFGSGTQLSVL.

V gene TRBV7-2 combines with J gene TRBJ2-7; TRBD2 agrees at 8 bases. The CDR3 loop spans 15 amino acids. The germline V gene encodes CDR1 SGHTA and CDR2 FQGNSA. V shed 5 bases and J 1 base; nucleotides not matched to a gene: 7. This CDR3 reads CASSPSTSESYEQYF. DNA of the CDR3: TGTGCCAGCAGCCCGTCGACTAGCGAATCCTACGAGCAGTACTTC.

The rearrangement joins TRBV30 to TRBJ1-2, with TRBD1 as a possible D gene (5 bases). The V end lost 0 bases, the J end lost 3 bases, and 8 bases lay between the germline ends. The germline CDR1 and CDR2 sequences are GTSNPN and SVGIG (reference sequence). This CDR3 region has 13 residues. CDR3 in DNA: TGTGCCTGGAGTGTACGCAGGGACTATGGCTACACCTTC. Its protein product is CAWSVRRDYGYTF.

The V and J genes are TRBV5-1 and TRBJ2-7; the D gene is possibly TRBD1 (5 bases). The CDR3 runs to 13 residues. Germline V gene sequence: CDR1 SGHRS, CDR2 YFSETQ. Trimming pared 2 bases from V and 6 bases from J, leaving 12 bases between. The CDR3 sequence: CASSFKQEIEQYF. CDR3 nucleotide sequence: TGCGCCAGCAGCTTCAAACAGGAGATCGAGCAGTACTTC.

The CDR3 coding sequence is TGCGCCAGCAGCCAAGATCGGCGGCAGGGGTCCGCAGATACGCAGTATTTT. Protein product: CASSQDRRQGSADTQYF. The V call is TRBV4-1, the J call TRBJ2-3; possibly TRBD1 for D (6 bases). V lost 0 bases and J lost 4, with 17 bases in between. Germline CDR1 is MGHRA and CDR2 is YSYEKL. The CDR3 spans 17 residues.

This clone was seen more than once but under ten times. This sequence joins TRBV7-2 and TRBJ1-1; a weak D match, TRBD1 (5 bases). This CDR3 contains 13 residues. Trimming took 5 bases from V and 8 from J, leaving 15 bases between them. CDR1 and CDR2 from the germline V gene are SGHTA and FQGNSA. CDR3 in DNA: TGTGCCAGCAGCCCAACAGGACCCCTGGAAGCTTTCTTT. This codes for CASSPTGPLEAFF.

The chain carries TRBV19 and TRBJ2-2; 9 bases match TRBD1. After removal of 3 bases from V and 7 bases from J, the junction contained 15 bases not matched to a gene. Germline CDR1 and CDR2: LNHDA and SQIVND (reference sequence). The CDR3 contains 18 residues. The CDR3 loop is CASSIFAGQGQRGGELFF. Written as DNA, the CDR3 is TGTGCCAGTAGTATCTTCGCCGGACAGGGGCAAAGGGGCGGGGAGCTGTTTTTT.

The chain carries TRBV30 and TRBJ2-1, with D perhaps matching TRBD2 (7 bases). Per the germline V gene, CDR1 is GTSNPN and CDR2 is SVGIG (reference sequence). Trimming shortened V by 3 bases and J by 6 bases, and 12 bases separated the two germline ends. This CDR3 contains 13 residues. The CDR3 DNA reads TGTGCCTGGAGGGGTAGGGGGGGCAATGAGCAGTTCTTC. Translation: CAWRGRGGNEQFF.

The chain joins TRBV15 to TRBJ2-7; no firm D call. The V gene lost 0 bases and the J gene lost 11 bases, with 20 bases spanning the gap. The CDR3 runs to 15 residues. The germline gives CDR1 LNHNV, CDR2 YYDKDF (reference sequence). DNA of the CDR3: TGTGCCACCAGCAGAGAAATATCCGTCCCTGAGGCGGAGTACTTC. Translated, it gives CATSREISVPEAEYF.

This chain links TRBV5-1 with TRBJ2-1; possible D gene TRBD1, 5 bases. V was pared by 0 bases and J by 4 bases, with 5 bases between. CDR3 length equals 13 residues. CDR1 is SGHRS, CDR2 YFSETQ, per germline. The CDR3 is CASSLDRYNEQFF. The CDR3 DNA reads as TGCGCCAGCAGCTTGGACAGGTACAATGAGCAGTTCTTC.

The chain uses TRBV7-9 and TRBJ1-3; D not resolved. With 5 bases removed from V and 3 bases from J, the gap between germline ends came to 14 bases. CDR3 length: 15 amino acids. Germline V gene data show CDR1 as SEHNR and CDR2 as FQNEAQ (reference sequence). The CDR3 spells CASSPRNLDGNTIYF. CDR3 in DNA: TGTGCCAGCAGCCCAAGAAATCTAGATGGAAACACCATATATTTT.

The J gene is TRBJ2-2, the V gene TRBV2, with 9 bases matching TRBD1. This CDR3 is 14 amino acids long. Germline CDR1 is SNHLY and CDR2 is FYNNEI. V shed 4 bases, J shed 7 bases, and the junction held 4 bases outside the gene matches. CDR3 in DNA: TGTGCCAGCAGTGGGACAGGGGAGATCGGGGAGCTGTTTTTT. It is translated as CASSGTGEIGELFF.

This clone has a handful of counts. The CDR3 here is CAIGWSTEAFF. CDR3 sequence (DNA): TGTGCCATCGGATGGAGCACTGAAGCTTTCTTT. V is TRBV28 and J is TRBJ1-1, with D hard to call. Germline V gene lookup returns CDR1 MDHEN and CDR2 SYDVKM. Deletions cut 10 bases from V and 4 bases from J, with 10 bases between. The CDR3 is made up of 11 amino acids. Combining the CDR3 with reference TRBV28 and TRBJ1-1 gives the whole variable domain DVKVTQSSRYLVKRTGEKVFLECVQDMDHENMFWYRQDPGLGLRLIYFSYDVKMKEKGDIPEGYSVSREKKERFSLILESASTNQTSMYLCAIGWSTEAFFGQGTRLTVV.

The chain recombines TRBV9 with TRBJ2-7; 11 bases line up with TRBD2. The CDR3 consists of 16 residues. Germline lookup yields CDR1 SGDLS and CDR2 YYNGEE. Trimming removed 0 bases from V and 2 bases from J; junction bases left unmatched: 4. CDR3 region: CASSVVAGGPPYEQYF. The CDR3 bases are TGTGCCAGCAGCGTAGTAGCGGGGGGGCCTCCCTACGAGCAGTACTTC.

The CDR3 nucleotides read TGTGCCAGCAGCCCGCTAGCGGGGGGAGTTGATACGCAGTATTTT. As protein: CASSPLAGGVDTQYF. The chain employs TRBV7-3 and TRBJ2-3; 11 nucleotides agree with TRBD2. This CDR3 has 15 amino acids. CDR1 is SGHTA, CDR2 FQGTGA, per germline. The V segment lost 5 bases and the J segment 6 bases; nucleotides outside the gene matches: 7.

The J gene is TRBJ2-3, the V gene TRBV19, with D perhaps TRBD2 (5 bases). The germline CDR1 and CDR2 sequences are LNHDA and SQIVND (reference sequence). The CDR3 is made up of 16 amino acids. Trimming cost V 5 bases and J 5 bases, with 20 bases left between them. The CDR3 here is CASSSALGLGRDTQYF. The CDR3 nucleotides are TGTGCCAGTAGTTCGGCGTTGGGGTTAGGGAGAGATACGCAGTATTTT.

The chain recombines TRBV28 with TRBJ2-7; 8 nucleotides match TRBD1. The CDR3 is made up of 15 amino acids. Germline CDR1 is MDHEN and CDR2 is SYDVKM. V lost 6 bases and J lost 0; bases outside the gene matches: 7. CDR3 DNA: TGTGCCAGCAGACCCCGGACAGGGCGCTCCTACGAGCAGTACTTC. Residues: CASRPRTGRSYEQYF.